A single sample is the source of the 13 T cell receptor beta chains below, sequenced in a study of early T cells in non-severe SARS-CoV-2 infection. Using its own MiXCR run on the 5' RACE reads, TCRdb lists one record per CDR3 protein. Among fewer than 120,000 distinct CDR3 sequences listed, roughly 12% were seen once. This material consisted of whole blood, taken at baseline. The receptors stem from an adult who was a healthcare worker with PCR-confirmed SARS-CoV-2 infection or an uninfected control (not recorded which).

The chain joins TRBV7-6 to TRBJ2-1, with 11 nucleotides matching TRBD2. CDR3 length: 18 residues. The germline V gene has CDR1 SGHVS and CDR2 FNYEAQ. Trimming at V came to 5 bases and at J to 2 bases, leaving 11 bases not matched to a gene. The CDR3 sequence is CASSLGLAGLGAYNEQFF. The CDR3 DNA is TGTGCCAGCAGCCTCGGACTAGCGGGCCTCGGGGCCTACAATGAGCAGTTCTTC.

The genes are TRBV5-5 and TRBJ1-1, with unresolved D. Germline V gene data show CDR1 as SGHKS and CDR2 as YYEKEE (reference sequence). The CDR3 spans 14 residues. V lost 4 bases, J lost 5 bases, and 15 bases lay in between. The CDR3: CASSGDVYGTEAFF. In DNA form, the CDR3 reads TGTGCCAGCAGCGGTGACGTGTATGGGACTGAAGCTTTCTTT.

The V call is TRBV29-1, the J call TRBJ2-7; 8 nucleotides line up with TRBD1. Germline values: CDR1 SQVTM, CDR2 ANQGSEA. After removal of 4 bases from V and 7 bases from J, the junction contained 0 bases not matched to a gene. CDR3 length: 10 amino acids. The CDR3 DNA is TGCAGCGTTGGGGACAGGGAGCAGTACTTC. Its translation is CSVGDREQYF.

The chain uses TRBV6-6 and TRBJ2-2; weak D call: TRBD1 (8 bases). The germline gives CDR1 MNHNY, CDR2 SVGAGI (reference sequence). The CDR3 contains 11 residues. With 11 bases removed from V and 8 bases from J, the gap between germline ends came to 12 bases. In DNA, the CDR3 is TGTGCCGCGGGGGACAGGGGGGAGCTGTTTTTT. It codes for CAAGDRGELFF.

This chain connects TRBV7-2 to TRBJ2-4; 7 bases map to TRBD1. The CDR3 has 15 residues. The V and J ends lost 1 base and 5 bases, in that order; junction bases with no gene match: 5. Germline values: CDR1 SGHTA, CDR2 FQGNSA. The DNA of the CDR3 is TGTGCCAGCAGCTTAGAGGGGGCAGGTCAAAACATTCAGTACTTC. This codes for CASSLEGAGQNIQYF.

The V call is TRBV28, the J call TRBJ2-4; 11 bases are shared with TRBD2. Unmatched junction bases numbered 11, after V lost 8 bases and J lost 8 bases. Germline CDR1 is MDHEN and CDR2 is SYDVKM. This CDR3 has 15 amino acids. As DNA, the CDR3 is TGTGCCAGCTCCAAAAGGGTAGCGGGAGGGTACATTCAGTACTTC. Protein sequence: CASSKRVAGGYIQYF.

This sequence joins TRBV13 and TRBJ1-2, with D tentatively TRBD1 (6 bases). Germline V gene lookup returns CDR1 PRHDT and CDR2 FYEKMQ (reference sequence). Between the trimmed V and J ends, which lost 6 bases and 8 bases, there was a span of 19 bases. The CDR3 extends over 14 amino acids. This CDR3 reads CASRVGGGSGGYTF. The CDR3 DNA is TGTGCCAGCAGGGTTGGTGGGGGCTCAGGCGGCTACACCTTC. Full variable domain (rest looked up from reference TRBV13 and TRBJ1-2): AAGVIQSPRHLIKEKRETATLKCYPIPRHDTVYWYQQGPGQDPQFLISFYEKMQSDKGSIPDRFSAQQFSDYHSELNMSSLELGDSALYFCASRVGGGSGGYTFGSGTRLTVV.

This chain connects TRBV5-4 to TRBJ1-1; D remains ambiguous. Trimming removed 0 bases from V and 3 bases from J, with 3 bases in between. This CDR3 spans 12 amino acids. CDR1 and CDR2 from the germline V gene are SGHNT and YYREEE (reference sequence). CDR3 amino acids: CASSLADTEAFF. CDR3 in DNA: TGTGCCAGCAGCTTGGCGGACACTGAAGCTTTCTTT.

This clonotype has only a few counts. J is TRBJ1-1 and V is TRBV6-6, with 8 positions matching TRBD1. Per germline, CDR1 MNHNY and CDR2 SVGAGI (reference sequence). The length of the CDR3 is 18 residues. V lost 2 bases and J lost 3; bases outside the gene matches: 14. The CDR3, as DNA: TGTGCCAGCAGTTACCCCGGGCAGGGGGCGCGGAAGGACACTGAAGCTTTCTTT. It specifies CASSYPGQGARKDTEAFF.

The table lists this clonotype with a few counts. This chain links TRBV3-1 with TRBJ2-3; D might be TRBD2 (5 bases). CDR1 and CDR2 (germline): LGHDT, YNNKEL (reference sequence). The CDR3 length is 14 residues. The germline V and J ends were trimmed by 5 bases and 0 bases, with 9 bases remaining between them. CDR3 loop: CASSSWTSTDTQYF. The DNA for the CDR3 is TGTGCCAGCAGCTCCTGGACTAGCACAGATACGCAGTATTTT.

This clonotype was detected ten times or more. The gene calls are TRBV6-5 and TRBJ2-7, with no clear D. The germline V and J ends were trimmed by 5 bases and 3 bases, with 11 bases remaining between them. This CDR3 spans 13 amino acids. Germline CDR1 is MNHEY and CDR2 is SVGAGI. The CDR3: CASSPTAGYEQYF. DNA of the CDR3: TGTGCCAGCAGTCCCACGGCAGGCTACGAGCAGTACTTC.

This clonotype appeared a few times. This chain joins TRBV12-3 or TRBV12-4 and TRBJ2-1, with D tentatively TRBD2 (5 bases). The CDR3 contains 14 residues. Trimming stripped 5 bases from V and 8 bases from J, with 16 bases between. This chain's CDR3 is CASSAHTFSDEQFF. The CDR3 DNA follows: TGTGCCAGCAGTGCTCATACCTTTAGCGATGAGCAGTTCTTC.

This clonotype occurred a few times. V is TRBV3-1 and J is TRBJ1-1; D is perhaps TRBD1 (5 bases). The CDR3 length is 14 residues. Germline CDR1 LGHDT, CDR2 YNNKEL (reference sequence). Trimming took 5 bases from V and 9 from J, leaving 19 bases between them. CDR3 region: CASSEGFRGPKAFF. Here the CDR3 DNA reads TGTGCCAGCAGCGAAGGGTTTCGGGGCCCAAAAGCTTTCTTT. Combining the CDR3 with reference TRBV3-1 and TRBJ1-1 gives the whole variable domain DTAVSQTPKYLVTQMGNDKSIKCEQNLGHDTMYWYKQDSKKFLKIMFSYNNKELIINETVPNRFSPKSPDKAHLNLHINSLELGDSAVYFCASSEGFRGPKAFFGQGTRLTVV.